The next 25 T cell receptor beta chains were all read from a single sample in a study of cytomegalovirus exposure and HLA in healthy donors. PCR primers comprised 60 Vbeta and 13 Jbeta primers. Profiled with immunoSEQ multiplex PCR; TCRdb holds only in-frame clones, not every one. The sample carries about 130,000 clones, 75% to 90% recorded once. Sequences were obtained from PBMCs. Receptors were obtained from a man younger than 35 in good health and CMV-seropositive.

In its sample, this clone was seen once. CDR3 sequence (DNA): TGTGCCAGTAGTATAGGTGCAGGGGACAGGTACTATGGCTACACCTTC. Protein: CASSIGAGDRYYGYTF. This chain uses TRBV19 with TRBJ1-2, with 8 bases identical to TRBD1. Germline V CDR1 and CDR2: LNHDA, SQIVND (reference sequence). This CDR3 is built from 16 residues. Losses at the gene ends were 1 base for V and 3 bases for J; bases not matched to a gene: 7.

This clone was picked up a small number of times. The V and J genes are TRBV4-1 and TRBJ2-3; 7 bases are shared with TRBD1. This CDR3 has 13 amino acids. Per germline, CDR1 MGHRA and CDR2 YSYEKL. J gave up 11 bases and V 3 bases, and 8 bases lay outside the gene matches. CDR3 region: CASSHEGALGQYF. CDR3 nucleotides: TGCGCCAGCAGCCACGAGGGGGCCCTCGGGCAGTATTTT.

This chain connects TRBV7-2 to TRBJ2-3; 8 nucleotides agree with TRBD2. Germline CDR1 and CDR2: SGHTA and FQGNSA. This CDR3 is 16 amino acids long. V lost 5 bases, J lost 0 bases, and 7 bases stayed unmatched. The CDR3 reads CASSPAGAFSTDTQYF. The CDR3 nucleotides are TGTGCCAGCAGCCCAGCGGGGGCCTTTAGCACAGATACGCAGTATTTT.

The chain is built from TRBV7-6 and TRBJ1-1; 11 positions match TRBD1. Germline-derived CDR1 and CDR2 are SGHVS and FNYEAQ. V lost 1 base and J lost 7; bases outside the gene matches: 8. The CDR3 has 16 residues. The CDR3, as DNA: TGTGCCAGCAGCTTAGGGACAGGGGGCGTCAAAGGTGAAGCTTTCTTT. It specifies CASSLGTGGVKGEAFF. The full variable domain, with the rest looked up from reference TRBV7-6 and TRBJ1-1, is GAGVSQSPRYKVTKRGQDVALRCDPISGHVSLYWYRQALGQGPEFLTYFNYEAQQDKSGLPNDRFSAERPEGSISTLTIQRTEQRDSAMYRCASSLGTGGVKGEAFFGQGTRLTVV.

The chain employs TRBV19 and TRBJ2-2, with no clear D. Per germline, CDR1 LNHDA and CDR2 SQIVND (reference sequence). CDR3 size: 12 residues. The V and J ends lost 4 bases and 6 bases respectively, with 6 bases between them. CDR3 sequence (DNA): TGTGCCAGTAGTAGTCCAGCCGGGGAGCTGTTTTTT. It encodes CASSSPAGELFF.

This sequence joins TRBV19 and TRBJ1-2; D unresolved. V was trimmed by 5 bases and J by 4 bases, leaving 11 bases between them. CDR1 is LNHDA and CDR2 is SQIVND in the germline V gene (reference sequence). This CDR3 is built from 13 residues. CDR3 in amino acids: CASSRSGRYGYTF. DNA for the CDR3: TGTGCCAGTAGTCGGAGCGGTCGCTATGGCTACACCTTC.

The chain employs TRBV11-2 and TRBJ2-3, with D possibly TRBD1 on 5 matching bases. The V and J ends lost 5 bases and 4 bases respectively, with 19 bases between them. CDR1 SGHAT and CDR2 FQNNGV come from the germline V gene. The CDR3 runs 16 residues. CDR3 region: CASSVIGASKADTQYF. In DNA, the CDR3 is TGTGCCAGCAGCGTCATAGGGGCCTCAAAGGCAGATACGCAGTATTTT.

The genes are TRBV9 and TRBJ2-3; TRBD2 agrees at 7 bases. Trimming removed 2 bases from V and 1 base from J; junction bases left unmatched: 13. Germline CDR1 and CDR2: SGDLS and YYNGEE. The CDR3 covers 18 residues. The CDR3 DNA reads as TGTGCCAGCAGCGTGGGGGTTCCGCCGGGGGGTGGCACAGATACGCAGTATTTT. Its translation is CASSVGVPPGGGTDTQYF.

This chain uses TRBV29-1 with TRBJ2-3; D unresolved. V lost 1 base and J 9 bases, leaving 14 bases between the germline ends. This CDR3 comprises 13 residues. Germline V CDR1 and CDR2: SQVTM, ANQGSEA. DNA of the CDR3: TGCAGCGTTGAAGTTGCTTACAACGGGACGCAGTATTTT. Translated, it gives CSVEVAYNGTQYF.

The rearrangement joins TRBV6-6 to TRBJ2-5, with a tentative D call TRBD2 (5 bases). Trimming shortened V by 2 bases and J by 5 bases, and 12 bases separated the two germline ends. CDR3 size: 14 residues. Germline CDR1 MNHNY, CDR2 SVGAGI (reference sequence). CDR3 in DNA: TGTGCCAGCAGTTACCCGGCCTCGGGGGAGACCCAGTACTTC. This translates into CASSYPASGETQYF.

This chain connects TRBV4-1 to TRBJ2-7; a possible D gene is TRBD1 (5 bases). From germline, CDR1 is MGHRA and CDR2 YSYEKL. Trimming took off 0 bases at V and 0 bases at J, with 6 bases between the two ends. The CDR3 covers 14 residues. The CDR3 loop is CASSQDQGSYEQYF. The CDR3 bases are TGCGCCAGCAGCCAAGACCAGGGCTCCTACGAGCAGTACTTC.

The chain couples TRBV28 to TRBJ1-4, with 7 bases lining up with TRBD1. Germline V gives CDR1 MDHEN, CDR2 SYDVKM. CDR3 size: 16 residues. The ends lost 3 bases at V and 0 bases at J; junction bases unmatched: 4. The CDR3 sequence is CASSLTGHATNEKLFF. The CDR3 nucleotides read TGTGCCAGCAGTTTGACAGGGCATGCAACTAATGAAAAACTGTTTTTT.

The chain links TRBV9 to TRBJ1-1; TRBD1 aligns across 7 bases. Germline-derived CDR1 and CDR2 are SGDLS and YYNGEE. The CDR3 length is 14 residues. Trimming cost V 2 bases and J 6 bases; bases outside gene matches: 7. The CDR3 sequence: CASSVGTTGSEAFF. In DNA, the CDR3 is TGTGCCAGCAGCGTCGGAACGACAGGGTCTGAAGCTTTCTTT.

The chain recombines TRBV5-1 with TRBJ1-1, with 8 bases fitting TRBD1. Germline CDR1 reads SGHRS; CDR2 reads YFSETQ. V lost 4 bases to trimming and J lost 11 bases; unmatched junction nucleotides: 7. This CDR3 has 12 residues. CDR3 sequence (DNA): TGCGCCAGCAGCGATAGGACAGGGATCGCTTTCTTT. Encoded protein: CASSDRTGIAFF.

A few counts support this clone. DNA for the CDR3: TGTGCCAGCAGCGCCGGGGAGACCTACAATGAGCAGTTCTTC. Amino acids: CASSAGETYNEQFF. The chain is built from TRBV6-1 and TRBJ2-1, with D possibly being TRBD2 (5 bases). The CDR3 has 14 amino acids. From germline, CDR1 is MNHNS and CDR2 SASEGT. V gave up 6 bases and J gave up 2 bases, with 11 bases separating them.

V and J are TRBV7-9 and TRBJ2-5; 7 bases are a match to TRBD2. This CDR3 contains 15 residues. V shed 5 bases and J 4 bases; nucleotides not matched to a gene: 10. Per the germline V gene, CDR1 is SEHNR and CDR2 is FQNEAQ (reference sequence). This CDR3 reads CASSLPMGGGETQYF. For the CDR3, the DNA is TGTGCCAGCAGCCTTCCGATGGGGGGGGGAGAGACCCAGTACTTC.

This clone was counted a few times. The rearrangement links TRBV5-1 to TRBJ2-3; 9 nucleotides match TRBD2. The CDR3 consists of 16 residues. Germline V gene lookup returns CDR1 SGHRS and CDR2 YFSETQ. V trimming: 0 bases; J trimming: 5 bases; junction bases outside the gene matches: 7. CDR3 region: CASSLGASGAGDTQYF. The CDR3 region has the DNA TGCGCCAGCAGCTTGGGGGCTAGCGGGGCAGGAGATACGCAGTATTTT.

The chain recombines TRBV5-1 with TRBJ2-6; the match to TRBD1 covers 11 bases. This CDR3 is built from 17 residues. Germline CDR1 reads SGHRS; CDR2 reads YFSETQ. V lost 3 bases and J lost 2; bases outside the gene matches: 4. In DNA form, the CDR3 reads TGCGCCAGCAGCTCGGACAGGGGGCAAACTGGGGCCAACGTCCTGACTTTC. Protein sequence: CASSSDRGQTGANVLTF. Together with reference TRBV5-1 and TRBJ2-6, the CDR3 gives the full variable domain: KAGVTQTPRYLIKTRGQQVTLSCSPISGHRSVSWYQQTPGQGLQFLFEYFSETQRNKGNFPGRFSGRQFSNSRSEMNVSTLELGDSALYLCASSSDRGQTGANVLTFGAGSRLTVL.

The rearrangement links TRBV18 to TRBJ1-2, with 8 bases lining up with TRBD1. Looked up from germline, CDR1 is KGHSH and CDR2 is LQKENI. J lost 2 bases, V lost 2 bases, and 7 bases had no gene match. This CDR3 is 16 amino acids long. The CDR3 nucleotides read TGTGCCAGCTCACCAAAGGACAGGGACAGCAACTATGGCTACACCTTC. Protein: CASSPKDRDSNYGYTF.

This chain uses TRBV28 with TRBJ1-3, with D maybe TRBD1 (6 bases). This CDR3 has 16 residues. Between the trimmed V and J ends, which lost 4 bases and 3 bases, there was a span of 16 bases. The germline gives CDR1 MDHEN, CDR2 SYDVKM. The DNA for the CDR3 is TGTGCCAGCAGTTATAACAAACAGGGTTTTGGAAACACCATATATTTT. Its translation: CASSYNKQGFGNTIYF.

J is TRBJ1-3 and V is TRBV30; D might be TRBD1 (5 bases). Germline loops: CDR1 GTSNPN, CDR2 SVGIG (reference sequence). Trimming shortened V by 7 bases and J by 2 bases, and 12 bases separated the two germline ends. The CDR3 loop spans 13 amino acids. CDR3 amino acids: CASPGTPGNTIYF. In DNA form, the CDR3 reads TGTGCCTCCCCCGGGACTCCTGGAAACACCATATATTTT. The full variable domain, completed using reference TRBV30 and TRBJ1-3, is SQTIHQWPATLVQPVGSPLSLECTVEGTSNPNLYWYRQAAGRGLQLLFYSVGIGQISSEVPQNLSASRPQDRQFILSSKKLLLSDSGFYLCASPGTPGNTIYFGEGSWLTVV.

This clone was seen a handful of times. This chain joins TRBV21-1 and TRBJ2-7; TRBD1 reflects the table's D call only, with no check against the DNA. TRBV21-1 is noted as a pseudogene. This CDR3 has 12 amino acids. This CDR3 reads CASKGQGGEQYF. The DNA for the CDR3 is TGTGCCAGCAAAGGACAGGGTGGCGAGCAGTACTTC.

This chain links TRBV2 with TRBJ1-1, with D tentatively TRBD1 (5 bases). V was pared by 2 bases and J by 5 bases, with 18 bases between. Germline CDR1 SNHLY, CDR2 FYNNEI. The CDR3 is 16 amino acids. The CDR3 loop is CASSELTPWGETEAFF. The CDR3 DNA reads TGTGCCAGCAGTGAACTGACTCCCTGGGGGGAGACTGAAGCTTTCTTT.

This chain links TRBV30 with TRBJ2-7, with 9 bases lining up with TRBD1. Germline CDR1 and CDR2: GTSNPN and SVGIG (reference sequence). This CDR3 comprises 11 residues. The CDR3 sequence: CATGGYYEQYF. CDR3 nucleotide sequence: TGTGCAACAGGGGGCTACTACGAGCAGTACTTC.

The V gene is TRBV2, the J gene TRBJ2-1; D uncertain. Germline lookup yields CDR1 SNHLY and CDR2 FYNNEI. V was trimmed by 7 bases and J by 5 bases, leaving 6 bases between them. This CDR3 region has 11 residues. The CDR3 nucleotides read TGTGCCAGCACCCCTAACAATGAGCAGTTCTTC. The encoded protein is CASTPNNEQFF. The whole variable domain, filled in from reference TRBV2 and TRBJ2-1, reads EPEVTQTPSHQVTQMGQEVILRCVPISNHLYFYWYRQILGQKVEFLVSFYNNEISEKSEIFDDQFSVERPDGSNFTLKIRSTKLEDSAMYFCASTPNNEQFFGPGTRLTVL.